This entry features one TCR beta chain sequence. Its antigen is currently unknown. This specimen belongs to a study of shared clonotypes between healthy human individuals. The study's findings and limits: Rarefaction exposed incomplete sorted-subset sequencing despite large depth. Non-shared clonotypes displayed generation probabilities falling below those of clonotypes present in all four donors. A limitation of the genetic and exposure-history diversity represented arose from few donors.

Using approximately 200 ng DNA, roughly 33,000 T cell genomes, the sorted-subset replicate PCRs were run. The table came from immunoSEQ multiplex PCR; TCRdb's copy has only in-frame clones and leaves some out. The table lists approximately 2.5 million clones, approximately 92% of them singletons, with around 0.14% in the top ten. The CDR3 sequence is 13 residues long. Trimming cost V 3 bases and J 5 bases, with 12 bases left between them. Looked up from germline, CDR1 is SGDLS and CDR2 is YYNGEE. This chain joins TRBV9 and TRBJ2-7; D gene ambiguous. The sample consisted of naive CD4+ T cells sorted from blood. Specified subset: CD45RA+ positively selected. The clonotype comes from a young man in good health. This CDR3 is CASSALGWDEQYF. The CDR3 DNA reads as TGTGCCAGCAGCGCCTTGGGATGGGACGAGCAGTACTTC.